Following are 20 T cell receptor beta chains from one sample sequenced in a study of PD-1 blockade in classical Hodgkin lymphoma (dated by TCRdb to 2018 to 2021). The time point label on this specimen signifies: cycle 2 day 1 (C2D1) of nivolumab. Relapse after autologous stem cell transplantation had occurred in all trial patients, and cohorts A, B and C were distinguished by prior brentuximab vedotin exposure. The library was obtained by the immunoSEQ multiplex PCR assay. The clones in this table, taken by TCRdb from immuneACCESS, are in-frame only. Not every clone is retained; where verified, under half of the shortfall comes from an unresolved V gene, and the cause of the rest is unknown. This sample holds nearly 25,000 clones; about 80% were observed only once. Clones ranked in the top ten supply approximately 8% of the sample. The sample was peripheral blood mononuclear cells (PBMCs), taken before the second cycle of nivolumab. The origin of the receptors is a human donor with classical Hodgkin lymphoma.

The chain joins TRBV5-1 to TRBJ1-2; D gene ambiguous. CDR3 size: 15 residues. CDR1 is SGHRS, CDR2 YFSETQ, per germline. Trimming removed 0 bases at V and 3 bases at J, with 12 bases between. The CDR3: CASSLGQFNHYGYTF. CDR3 DNA: TGCGCCAGCAGCTTGGGGCAATTTAATCACTATGGCTACACCTTC.

V is TRBV29-1 and J is TRBJ1-5, with a tentative D call TRBD1 (5 bases). Germline V CDR1 and CDR2: SQVTM, ANQGSEA. The CDR3 runs 12 residues. The ends were cut back, 6 bases at V and 0 bases at J, with 6 bases in the middle. CDR3 coding DNA: TGCAGCGTAGGGGATAGCAATCAGCCCCAGCATTTT. Residues: CSVGDSNQPQHF.

The chain recombines TRBV7-2 with TRBJ2-7; possible D gene TRBD2, 7 bases. CDR1 is SGHTA and CDR2 is FQGNSA in the germline V gene. Trimming cost V 1 base and J 4 bases, with 14 bases left between them. CDR3 length equals 15 residues. Here the CDR3 reads CASSLVGGARYEQYF. CDR3 bases: TGTGCCAGCAGCTTAGTAGGGGGGGCCCGATACGAGCAGTACTTC.

The chain uses TRBV2 and TRBJ1-2; D remains unclear. CDR3 length: 13 residues. Trimming removed 1 base from V and 6 bases from J, with 9 bases in between. Germline CDR1 SNHLY, CDR2 FYNNEI. The CDR3 sequence: CASSEGGIHGYTF. The CDR3 DNA is TGTGCCAGCAGTGAAGGGGGAATCCATGGCTACACCTTC.

The chain couples TRBV7-2 to TRBJ2-7; D perhaps matches TRBD1 (5 bases). V was trimmed by 5 bases and J by 0 bases, leaving 14 bases between them. This CDR3 contains 15 residues. Germline V gene data show CDR1 as SGHTA and CDR2 as FQGNSA. The CDR3 loop is CASSGQGHNSYEQYF. The CDR3 DNA reads TGTGCCAGCAGCGGTCAAGGACATAACTCCTACGAGCAGTACTTC.

A few counts support this clone. The chain joins TRBV19 to TRBJ2-4; D might be TRBD2 (6 bases). The CDR3 runs 17 residues. Germline lookup yields CDR1 LNHDA and CDR2 SQIVND (reference sequence). Trimming stripped 5 bases from V and 1 base from J, with 18 bases between. The DNA for the CDR3 is TGTGCCAGTAGTCACCTCGGACTACCCGGTGCCAAAAACATTCAGTACTTC. It translates to CASSHLGLPGAKNIQYF. Variable domain in full (rest from reference TRBV19 and TRBJ2-4): DGGITQSPKYLFRKEGQNVTLSCEQNLNHDAMYWYRQDPGQGLRLIYYSQIVNDFQKGDIAEGYSVSREKKESFPLTVTSAQKNPTAFYLCASSHLGLPGAKNIQYFGAGTRLSVL.

This clone has a single count. The rearrangement joins TRBV29-1 to TRBJ2-3, with unresolved D. The V end was cut by 2 bases, the J end by 2 bases, with 8 bases between. The CDR3 has 13 amino acids. Germline CDR1 and CDR2: SQVTM and ANQGSEA. This chain's CDR3 is CSVENTDTDTQYF. As DNA, the CDR3 is TGCAGCGTTGAAAATACCGACACAGATACGCAGTATTTT.

This chain connects TRBV27 to TRBJ2-1, with 10 bases aligning to TRBD2. The CDR3 runs 15 residues. The V segment lost 5 bases and the J segment 6 bases; nucleotides outside the gene matches: 7. Germline values: CDR1 MNHEY, CDR2 SMNVEV (reference sequence). CDR3 nucleotide sequence: TGTGCCAGCAGTCCCCTAGCGGGAGCACCCAATGAGCAGTTCTTC. Translated: CASSPLAGAPNEQFF.

This clone has more than one count but fewer than ten. The chain couples TRBV5-5 to TRBJ1-1; the D gene is possibly TRBD1 (6 bases). V was clipped by 4 bases and J by 5 bases, with 15 bases between them. Germline CDR1 is SGHKS and CDR2 is YYEKEE (reference sequence). CDR3 size: 14 residues. The CDR3 reads CASSVVGGRTEAFF. In nucleotides, the CDR3 is TGTGCCAGCAGCGTGGTAGGGGGACGGACTGAAGCTTTCTTT.

The chain has TRBV2 and TRBJ2-7; D gene uncertain. The germline V and J ends were trimmed by 1 base and 6 bases, with 10 bases remaining between them. This CDR3 has 13 residues. Germline CDR1 and CDR2: SNHLY and FYNNEI. The CDR3 is CASSEEADLEQYF. The CDR3 nucleotides are TGTGCCAGCAGTGAAGAAGCAGACCTCGAGCAGTACTTC.

The chain is built from TRBV5-5 and TRBJ2-7, with 12 bases fitting TRBD2. The V and J ends lost 5 bases and 0 bases, in that order; junction bases with no gene match: 3. The CDR3 has 15 residues. Germline V gene data show CDR1 as SGHKS and CDR2 as YYEKEE (reference sequence). For the CDR3, the DNA is TGTGCCAGCAGTCAGACTAGCGGGAGCTCCTACGAGCAGTACTTC. As protein: CASSQTSGSSYEQYF.

The rearrangement links TRBV7-3 to TRBJ2-3, with 12 bases fitting TRBD2. The V gene end was trimmed by 5 bases and the J gene end by 6 bases; junction bases not matched to a gene: 6. The V gene's germline CDR1 is SGHTA and CDR2 FQGTGA. This CDR3 contains 15 residues. The CDR3 here is CASSRLAGGADTQYF. CDR3 bases: TGTGCCAGCAGCCGGCTAGCGGGAGGGGCGGATACGCAGTATTTT.

J is TRBJ2-5 and V is TRBV5-6; the match to TRBD2 covers 8 bases. Per germline, CDR1 SGHDT and CDR2 YYEEEE. Trimming cost V 4 bases and J 3 bases; bases outside gene matches: 5. The CDR3 consists of 14 residues. This CDR3 is CASSQSGGKETQYF. CDR3 nucleotides: TGTGCCAGCAGCCAAAGCGGGGGCAAAGAGACCCAGTACTTC.

The chain couples TRBV25-1 to TRBJ1-1, with 9 bases lining up with TRBD1. V was pared by 6 bases and J by 1 base, with 15 bases of the junction left unmatched. Looked up from germline, CDR1 is MGHDK and CDR2 is SYGVNS. The CDR3 length is 18 residues. The DNA of the CDR3 is TGTGCCAGCAGCTCCACTAGGGACAGGGAATATACGAACACTGAAGCTTTCTTT. Protein: CASSSTRDREYTNTEAFF. Using reference TRBV25-1 and TRBJ1-1 for the parts outside the CDR3, the full variable domain is EADIYQTPRYLVIGTGKKITLECSQTMGHDKMYWYQQDPGMELHLIHYSYGVNSTEKGDLSSESTVSRIRTEHFPLTLESARPSHTSQYLCASSSTRDREYTNTEAFFGQGTRLTVV.

The chain has TRBV5-6 and TRBJ2-1; 13 nucleotides align to TRBD2. The CDR3 is made up of 17 amino acids. Per the germline V gene, CDR1 is SGHDT and CDR2 is YYEEEE. V dropped 5 bases and J dropped 4; count of bases not matched to a gene: 9. The DNA of the CDR3 is TGTGCCAGCAGTACCGGGACTAGCGGGAATTATTACAATGAGCAGTTCTTC. Residues: CASSTGTSGNYYNEQFF.

V usage is TRBV28 and J usage is TRBJ1-4; TRBD1 matches at 9 bases. The CDR3 has 14 amino acids. In germline, CDR1 is MDHEN, CDR2 SYDVKM. The V segment lost 5 bases and the J segment 8 bases; nucleotides outside the gene matches: 6. CDR3 in amino acids: CASSHGTGHEKLFF. CDR3 bases: TGTGCCAGCAGTCACGGGACAGGGCACGAAAAACTGTTTTTT.

The V gene is TRBV19, the J gene TRBJ1-5; D unclear. The CDR3 loop spans 16 amino acids. The germline V gene encodes CDR1 LNHDA and CDR2 SQIVND (reference sequence). The V and J ends lost 6 bases and 0 bases respectively, with 15 bases between them. The CDR3 DNA reads TGTGCCAGTAGCACCCGGACGGGGATTAGCAATCAGCCCCAGCATTTT. This encodes CASSTRTGISNQPQHF.

The chain has TRBV28 and TRBJ1-1; a possible D gene is TRBD1 (6 bases). The length of the CDR3 is 14 residues. The ends were cut back, 8 bases at V and 0 bases at J, with 13 bases in the middle. Germline assignment: CDR1 MDHEN and CDR2 SYDVKM. The CDR3 region has the DNA TGTGCCAGCCGAACAGGGACCATGAACACTGAAGCTTTCTTT. Protein sequence: CASRTGTMNTEAFF.

This chain connects TRBV15 to TRBJ2-1; either TRBD1 or TRBD2 may supply D (6 bases each). CDR1 is LNHNV, CDR2 YYDKDF, per germline (reference sequence). The CDR3 is 15 residues long. V was trimmed by 0 bases and J by 6 bases, leaving 12 bases between them. CDR3 in DNA: TGTGCCACCAGCAGAGAATACGGGGGCAGCAATGAGCAGTTCTTC. Translating gives CATSREYGGSNEQFF.

The chain recombines TRBV2 with TRBJ1-4, with D possibly being TRBD1 (6 bases). Trimming cost V 6 bases and J 7 bases, with 9 bases left between them. The CDR3 is 12 amino acids. Germline V CDR1 and CDR2: SNHLY, FYNNEI. The CDR3 spells CASRQGGEKLFF. The CDR3 DNA sequence: TGTGCCAGCAGACAGGGCGGTGAAAAACTGTTTTTT.